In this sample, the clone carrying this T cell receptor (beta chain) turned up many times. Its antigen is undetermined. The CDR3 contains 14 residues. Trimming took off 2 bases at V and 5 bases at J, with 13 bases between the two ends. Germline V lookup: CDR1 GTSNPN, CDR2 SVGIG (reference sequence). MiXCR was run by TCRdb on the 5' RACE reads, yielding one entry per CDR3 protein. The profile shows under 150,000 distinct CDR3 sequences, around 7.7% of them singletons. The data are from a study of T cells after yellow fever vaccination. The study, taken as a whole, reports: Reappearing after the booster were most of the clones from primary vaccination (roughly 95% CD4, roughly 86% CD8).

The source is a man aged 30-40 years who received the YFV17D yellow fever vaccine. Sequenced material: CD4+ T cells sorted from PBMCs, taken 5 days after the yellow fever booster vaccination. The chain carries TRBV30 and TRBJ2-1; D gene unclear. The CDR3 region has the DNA TGTGCCTGGAGTTTTGGCCATGGAAACAATGAGCAGTTCTTC. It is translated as CAWSFGHGNNEQFF.